The T cell receptor beta chain under discussion was sequenced for a study of blood T cell repertoires in COVID-19. Some clones are missing from TCRdb's copy, which holds only in-frame ones; the method was immunoSEQ multiplex PCR. The data hold some 420,000 clones, with 75% to 90% observed a single time. V was trimmed by 0 bases and J by 7 bases, leaving 4 bases between them. The CDR3 is 11 residues long. Recruits, aged roughly 18 to 100 years, lived in under 25 US areas. Each participant's cohort was designated according to participant-reported clinical history. This clone has a single count. The sequencing sample was made of PBMCs or T cells enriched from blood (not recorded which). The sequence came from a man under 40 who had recovered from COVID-19. This chain joins TRBV12-3 or TRBV12-4 and TRBJ2-7; the D is unclear. CDR3 bases: TGTGCCAGCAGTTTAGCCCAGGAGCAGTACTTC. Amino acid sequence: CASSLAQEQYF.